These 9 T cell receptor beta chains were sequenced from one sample in a study of blood T cell repertoires in COVID-19. Measured with immunoSEQ multiplex PCR; TCRdb has only the in-frame clones, and not every one. The profile covers 45,000 to 60,000 clones, with 70% to 90% appearing a single time and around 2.2% taken by the ten largest. The sequenced sample consisted of peripheral blood. The receptors here all came from a human donor in a cohort sampled during active COVID-19.

The J gene is TRBJ2-5, the V gene TRBV28; 8 nucleotides match TRBD1. The V segment lost 3 bases and the J segment 0 bases; nucleotides outside the gene matches: 9. Germline values: CDR1 MDHEN, CDR2 SYDVKM. The CDR3 has 17 residues. The CDR3 sequence: CASSFPLDRENQETQYF. CDR3 DNA: TGTGCCAGCAGTTTTCCTCTGGACAGGGAGAACCAAGAGACCCAGTACTTC.

The chain couples TRBV5-1 to TRBJ1-4, with a possible D match to TRBD1 (5 bases). The V gene's germline CDR1 is SGHRS and CDR2 YFSETQ. Deletions cut 1 base from V and 0 bases from J, with 16 bases between. The CDR3 spans 18 residues. CDR3: CASSLNAQGTATNEKLFF. The CDR3 DNA is TGCGCCAGCAGCTTGAATGCGCAGGGCACCGCAACTAATGAAAAACTGTTTTTT.

This sequence joins TRBV4-1 and TRBJ2-7; TRBD2 matches at 7 bases. The CDR3 consists of 13 residues. Germline-derived CDR1 and CDR2 are MGHRA and YSYEKL. V dropped 1 base and J dropped 4; count of bases not matched to a gene: 1. This CDR3 reads CASSQGLAYEQYF. CDR3 nucleotide sequence: TGCGCCAGCAGCCAAGGACTAGCTTACGAGCAGTACTTC.

This chain connects TRBV19 to TRBJ1-3, with D unclear. The CDR3 is 14 amino acids. The V end was cut by 2 bases, the J end by 1 base, with 6 bases between. The germline V gene encodes CDR1 LNHDA and CDR2 SQIVND (reference sequence). CDR3 loop: CASSIRSSGNTIYF. CDR3 in DNA: TGTGCCAGTAGTATAAGGAGTTCTGGAAACACCATATATTTT.

The chain employs TRBV5-6 and TRBJ1-3; the match to TRBD1 covers 7 bases. Looked up from germline, CDR1 is SGHDT and CDR2 is YYEEEE. V shed 4 bases, J shed 2 bases, and the junction held 15 bases outside the gene matches. The CDR3 spans 18 residues. The CDR3 sequence is CASSPPGQRYDTGNTIYF. CDR3 DNA sequence: TGTGCCAGCAGCCCACCGGGACAGAGATACGACACTGGAAACACCATATATTTT.

Only a few counts were recorded for this clone. This sequence joins TRBV7-9 and TRBJ1-5, with D perhaps matching TRBD1 (5 bases). Trimming left V 6 bases short and J 7 bases short, with 16 bases between. Germline loops: CDR1 SEHNR, CDR2 FQNEAQ (reference sequence). The CDR3 is made up of 14 amino acids. The CDR3 reads CASSPLGGDQPQHF. As DNA, the CDR3 is TGTGCCAGCAGTCCCCTGGGGGGAGACCAGCCCCAGCATTTT.

V gene TRBV5-1 combines with J gene TRBJ1-4; 8 nucleotides agree with TRBD1. After removal of 1 base from V and 5 bases from J, the junction contained 7 bases not matched to a gene. The CDR3 extends over 16 amino acids. The germline CDR1 and CDR2 sequences are SGHRS and YFSETQ. The CDR3 DNA is TGCGCCAGCAGCTTGTTCTCGGACAGGGCGAATGAAAAACTGTTTTTT. Amino acid sequence: CASSLFSDRANEKLFF.

V usage is TRBV6-5 and J usage is TRBJ2-3; 7 bases line up with TRBD1. This CDR3 is built from 15 residues. V shed 7 bases and J 0 bases; nucleotides not matched to a gene: 7. Per the germline V gene, CDR1 is MNHEY and CDR2 is SVGAGI. CDR3 loop: CASTRTGKSTDTQYF. CDR3 DNA sequence: TGTGCCAGCACCAGGACAGGAAAAAGCACAGATACGCAGTATTTT.

The chain uses TRBV10-3 and TRBJ1-2; D may be TRBD1 (5 bases). Deletions cut 7 bases from V and 8 bases from J, with 23 bases between. There are 15 residues in the CDR3. Germline V lookup: CDR1 ENHRY, CDR2 SYGVKD. CDR3 sequence: CAIMRDSLSPGGYTF. CDR3 nucleotide sequence: TGTGCCATCATGAGGGACTCCCTAAGCCCGGGGGGCTACACCTTC.